This T cell receptor (beta chain) is from a study of Ad26.COV2.S vaccination and SARS-CoV-2 variants (dated by TCRdb to the early 2020s). As for the study more broadly: TCRbeta repertoire sequencing served as the tool for gauging how specific and how broad the SARS-CoV-2-reactive T cell receptors were following Ad26.COV2.S vaccination. The TCR-sequenced set comprised about 30 samples: approximately 20 Ad26.COV2.S vaccine recipients, 5 placebo recipients and 8 SARS-CoV-2 convalescent individuals. Beyond this particular receptor, the publication reports: It was noted by the authors that total T cell responses may have been underestimated by the TCR breadth and depth analyses. Non-spike TCR breadth was comparable between vaccine and placebo recipients, consistent with the vaccine containing only spike. After vaccination, substantial breadth of spike-specific CD8+ and CD4+ T cell responses was reported. Compared with placebo recipients, Ad26.COV2.S recipients showed higher spike-specific TCR breadth (P = 0.0014).

The label giving this sample's time point can be read as: individuals recovered from natural SARS-CoV-2 infection. TCRbeta CDR3 regions were sequenced with the immunoSEQ Assay. After extraction, genomic DNA underwent amplification by bias-controlled multiplex PCR, followed by high-throughput sequencing. Under the source paper's analysis protocol: Collapsing and filtering of sequences were performed to quantify the absolute abundance of each unique TCRbeta CDR3 region. T cell fraction was estimated by normalizing TCRbeta template counts to usable DNA, with usable DNA measured through amplification of reference genes found in all nucleated cells. Repertoire TCRs were annotated as SARS-CoV-2-specific when V gene, CDR3 amino acid sequence and J gene were exactly matched to a known reactive TCR set. The reference SARS-CoV-2 TCR set was obtained from MIRA and was filtered for enrichment in COVID-19-positive ImmuneCODE repertoires, whereby public or cross-reactive TCRs were removed. Using the MIRA antigens, annotated TCRs were further analysed by specific ORF or by position within an ORF. Breadth was defined as the number of annotated unique rearrangements divided by the total number of unique productive rearrangements, and depth was defined as the summed frequency of the annotated unique rearrangements. Group comparisons of TCR breadth used two-sided Wilcoxon rank-sum tests. TCRdb took over this immuneACCESS table, retaining in-frame rearrangements with V and J assigned. Such tables are incomplete; in checked studies, under half of the missing clones stem from an unresolved V gene, and the remainder is unexplained. The V and J calls and clone size come from that table; D and trimming were worked out from the DNA. For this sample there are about 350,000 clones; approximately 90% appear just once. Of the sample, 3.9% falls within the top ten clones.

Of note for this clone: Its recognized antigen is unknown. No much larger clone exists at a distance of one base, and base qualities are not known.

From the cysteine up to the phenylalanine, the CDR3 has a length of 14 residues. Of all the DNA, just the CDR3 is kept, 42 bases in frame from base 1. For CDR1 and CDR2, the germline V gene lists SGHRS and YFSETQ. Trimming costs V 3 bases and J 5 bases, and their ends lie 15 bases apart. The sequence joins TRBV5-1 to TRBJ2-7; the D assignment is uncertain and may be TRBD1 or TRBD2, with 6 bases supporting each. The source was peripheral blood, collected after recovery from COVID-19. The clonotype comes from a human donor who had recovered from COVID-19. The nucleotide sequence reads TGCGCCAGCAGCTCGTTGGGGGGCAGAGACGAGCAGTACTTC. Its protein product is CASSSLGGRDEQYF. The full variable domain, with segments outside the CDR3 supplied by the reference TRBV5-1 and TRBJ2-7 proteins, appears as KAGVTQTPRYLIKTRGQQVTLSCSPISGHRSVSWYQQTPGQGLQFLFEYFSETQRNKGNFPGRFSGRQFSNSRSEMNVSTLELGDSALYLCASSSLGGRDEQYFGPGTRLTVT.